Listed below are T cell receptor beta chains from one sample, sequenced in a study of beta chain features in type 1 diabetes. The table came from immunoSEQ multiplex PCR; TCRdb's copy has only in-frame clones and leaves some out. The sample lists about 340,000 clones; approximately 9.7% were seen once. The sample was central memory CD4+ T cells from blood. These receptors all come from a man aged 25 to 45 with type 1 diabetes. The CDR3 runs from the conserved cysteine through the conserved F or W. The order of the fields is D gene, J gene, clone size, V gene, CDR3 protein, CDR3 DNA. The D gene is left open where the match is weak. Not all rows give a size; the values are once, few, many and, for expanded clones, a class.

-	TRBJ2-5	-	TRBV5-1	CASGRGGGAEETQYF	TGCGCCAGCGGGCGTGGAGGGGGCGCAGAAGAGACCCAGTACTTC
-	TRBJ2-7	-	TRBV6-6	CASSGPPYEQYF	TGTGCCAGCAGTGGCCCCCCCTACGAGCAGTACTTC
TRBD1	TRBJ2-7	few	TRBV7-8	CASSSFPGQEKGDYEQYF	TGTGCCAGCAGCTCCTTCCCGGGACAGGAAAAGGGAGACTACGAGCAGTACTTC
TRBD1	TRBJ2-1	-	TRBV7-2	CASSGGRGRNEQFF	TGTGCCAGCAGCGGGGGCAGGGGGAGAAATGAGCAGTTCTTC
TRBD1	TRBJ1-1	few	TRBV29-1	CSVNHRGGTEAFF	TGCAGCGTCAACCACAGGGGTGGGACTGAAGCTTTCTTT
TRBD1	TRBJ2-5	few	TRBV30	CAWSVHRQGRETQYF	TGTGCCTGGAGTGTACATCGACAGGGGCGAGAGACCCAGTACTTC
-	TRBJ1-1	many	TRBV23-1	CASRVEVGTEAFF	TGCGCCAGCAGAGTCGAGGTGGGGACTGAAGCTTTCTTT
-	TRBJ2-6	-	TRBV6-1	CASSSMGSGANVLTF	TGTGCCAGCAGTTCGATGGGGTCTGGGGCCAACGTCCTGACTTTC
TRBD2	TRBJ2-7	-	TRBV6-6	CAVQRGVSYEQYF	TGTGCCGTACAGCGGGGGGTCTCCTACGAGCAGTACTTC
-	TRBJ1-1	few	TRBV11-2	CASSLIRTTTEAFF	TGTGCCAGCAGCTTAATACGGACAACCACTGAAGCTTTCTTT
-	TRBJ2-3	-	TRBV7-2	CASSFPGARTDTQYF	TGTGCCAGCAGCTTTCCGGGCGCCCGCACAGATACGCAGTATTTT
TRBD1	TRBJ1-4	-	TRBV5-4	CASSALTGRNEKLFF	TGTGCCAGCAGTGCACTGACAGGGAGAAATGAAAAACTGTTTTTT